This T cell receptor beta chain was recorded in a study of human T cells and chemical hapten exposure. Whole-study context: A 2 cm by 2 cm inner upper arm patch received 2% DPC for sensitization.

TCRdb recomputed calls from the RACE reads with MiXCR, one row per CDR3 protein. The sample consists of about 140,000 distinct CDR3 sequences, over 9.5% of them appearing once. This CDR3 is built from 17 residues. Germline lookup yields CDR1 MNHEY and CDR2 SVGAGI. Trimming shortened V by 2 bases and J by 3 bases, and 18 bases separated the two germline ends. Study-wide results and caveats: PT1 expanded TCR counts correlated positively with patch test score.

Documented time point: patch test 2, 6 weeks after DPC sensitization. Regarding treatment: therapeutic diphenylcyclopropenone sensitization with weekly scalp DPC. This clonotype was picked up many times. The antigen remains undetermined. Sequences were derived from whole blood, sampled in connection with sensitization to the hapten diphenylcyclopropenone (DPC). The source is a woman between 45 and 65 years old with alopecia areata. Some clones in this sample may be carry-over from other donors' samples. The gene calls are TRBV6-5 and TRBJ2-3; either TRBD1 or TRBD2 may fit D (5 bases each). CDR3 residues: CASSYGAGPSGTDTQYF. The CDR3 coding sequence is TGTGCCAGCAGTTACGGGGCAGGGCCCTCGGGAACAGATACGCAGTATTTT.